This T cell receptor (beta chain) comes out of a study of blood T cell repertoires in COVID-19 (dated by TCRdb to 2020 to 2022). Some background on the complete study: Collaborator samples came from the United States, Italy and Spain and covered acute and convalescent phases of COVID-19. The prospective study material was composed of cDNA or gDNA derived from T cells, B-cell-depleted T cells, or PBMCs. Subjects who had been exposed to COVID-19, were actively infected with it, or had recovered from it provided the deeply sampled blood TCRbeta repertoires that made up the dataset. The repertoires were made available in a free public database intended to serve as a resource for research on the immune response to SARS-CoV-2. Samples came from the ongoing ImmuneRACE study (first 160 participants) plus 1,254 subjects from 6 global collaborators. The sample metadata nearly always contained a de-identified subject ID, COVID-19 status, age in years and sex. Where available, HLA class I and class II types were obtained from metadata supplied by the sample provider rather than from assay-based typing.

The immunoSEQ Assay, a bias-controlled multiplex PCR, was used to amplify TCRbeta CDR3 regions from genomic DNA. On the study's bioinformatics: The number of nucleated cells in each sample was estimated from the amplification of reference gene primers within the assay. To quantify the absolute abundance of each unique TCRbeta CDR3 rearrangement, sequence reads were collapsed and filtered. For each sample, productive Simpson clonality was calculated as the square root of Simpson's diversity index over productive rearrangements. TCRdb stores this immuneACCESS table with in-frame sequences only. Part of the clones is absent; in the studies checked, under half of the shortfall reflects unresolved V genes, and no reason is known for the rest. V, J and clone size are those of that table, while D and trimming were read from the DNA. The table for this sample lists approximately 170,000 clones; about nine tenths of them were counted only once. Of the sample, roughly 9.7% is held by the ten largest clones.

From cysteine to phenylalanine, the CDR3 is 17 amino acids long. Left in the record is the CDR3 DNA by itself, 51 bases read in frame from the first base. Via the germline V gene, CDR1 is MNHEY and CDR2 SVGEGT. Trimming leaves V shorter by 5 bases and J shorter by 0 bases, with the junction holding 8 bases beyond the gene matches. One collaborating source in Seattle enrolled patients while the patients were actively infected and followed the patients over time throughout the course of disease. Whole blood was collected in K2EDTA tubes by collaborating institutions according to the institutions' own protocols. For TCRbeta analysis, collaborator samples were shipped as frozen whole blood, as isolated PBMCs, or as DNA extracted from either sample type. Paper-wide results and their limitations: The amount of clinical and demographic metadata varied by source and participant and was provided uncurated.

Concerning this clone: The specificity of this receptor is unknown. No base-level quality is on record; no much larger clone is a single base apart.

Recombination connected TRBV6-2 or TRBV6-3 to TRBJ1-5; TRBD1 matches 9 bases in the middle. The receptor was isolated from a woman aged 60 to 75 with COVID-19, enrolled during active disease. Specimen: peripheral blood. Here the CDR3 is given as CASSTRTGGYSNQPQHF. The DNA is TGTGCCAGCAGTACCCGTACAGGGGGCTATAGCAATCAGCCCCAGCATTTT.